The clone carrying this TCR beta chain was seen more than once but under ten times. What it binds is not known. The time point was: newly diagnosed GD, antithyroid drugs for less than 3 months. The TCR library used RNA extracted from PBMCs. Libraries of TCR beta came from iRepertoire HTBI primers plus Arm-PCR of CDR3 regions. Via MiXCR, TCRdb re-called the multiplex PCR reads, giving one row per CDR3 protein. The repertoire holds about 540,000 distinct CDR3 sequences, with roughly 13% as singletons. This sample is part of a study of regulatory T cells in long-lasting Graves disease. Points from the study as a whole: Persistent Graves' patients showed less TCR diversity than newly diagnosed patients showed. No thyroid tissue was studied; the work used peripheral blood only.

Separately, the same data were catalogued under a study of T cells in Graves' hyperthyroidism and ophthalmopathy. That study adds: Graves' hyperthyroidism showing no ophthalmopathy progression within 18 months was considered stable.

The sequencing used peripheral blood mononuclear cells (PBMCs), collected at new diagnosis, from a patient treated with antithyroid drugs. This receptor was taken from a man aged 30 to 45 with Graves disease.

The CDR3 region has the DNA TGCGCCAGCAGCTTACAGGGTGTAGAGGATACGCAGTATTTT. Amino acids: CASSLQGVEDTQYF. V usage is TRBV5-1 and J usage is TRBJ2-3; D is possibly TRBD1 (6 bases). Between the trimmed V and J ends, which lost 2 bases and 6 bases, there was a span of 13 bases. Looked up from germline, CDR1 is SGHRS and CDR2 is YFSETQ. This CDR3 region has 14 residues.